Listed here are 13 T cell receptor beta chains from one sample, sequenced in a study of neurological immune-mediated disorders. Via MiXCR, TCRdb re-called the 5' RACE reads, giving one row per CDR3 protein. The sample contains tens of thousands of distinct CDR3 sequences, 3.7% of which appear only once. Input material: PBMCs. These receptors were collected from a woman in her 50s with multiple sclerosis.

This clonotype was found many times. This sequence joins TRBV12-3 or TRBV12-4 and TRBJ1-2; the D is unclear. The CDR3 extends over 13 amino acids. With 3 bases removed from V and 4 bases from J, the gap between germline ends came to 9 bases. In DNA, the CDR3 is TGTGCCAGCAGTTTGGTGGGTGGCTATGGCTACACCTTC. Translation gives CASSLVGGYGYTF.

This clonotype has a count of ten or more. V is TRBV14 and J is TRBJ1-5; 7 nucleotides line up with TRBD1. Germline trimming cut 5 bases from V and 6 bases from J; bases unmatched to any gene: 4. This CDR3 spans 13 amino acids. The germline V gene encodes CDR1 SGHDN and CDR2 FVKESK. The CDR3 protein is CASSSQGTQPQHF. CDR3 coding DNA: TGTGCCAGCAGCTCACAGGGGACTCAGCCCCAGCATTTT.

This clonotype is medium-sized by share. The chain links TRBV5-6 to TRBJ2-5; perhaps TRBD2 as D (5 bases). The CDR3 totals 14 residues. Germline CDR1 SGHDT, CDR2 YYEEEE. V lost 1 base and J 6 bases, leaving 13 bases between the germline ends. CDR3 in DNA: TGTGCCAGCAGCTTGAGAGGGATCCGACAGACCCAGTACTTC. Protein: CASSLRGIRQTQYF.

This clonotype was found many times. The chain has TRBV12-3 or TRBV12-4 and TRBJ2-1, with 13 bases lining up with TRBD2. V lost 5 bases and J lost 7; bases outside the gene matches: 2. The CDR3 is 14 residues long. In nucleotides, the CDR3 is TGTGCCAGCAGTCGGACTAGCGGGAGTAATGAGCAGTTCTTC. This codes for CASSRTSGSNEQFF.

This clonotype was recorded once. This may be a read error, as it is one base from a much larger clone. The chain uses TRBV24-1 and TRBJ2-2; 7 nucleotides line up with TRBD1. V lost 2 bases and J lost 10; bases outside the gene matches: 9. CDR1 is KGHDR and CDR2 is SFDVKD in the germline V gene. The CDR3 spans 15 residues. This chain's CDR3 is CATSDSDREIAELFF. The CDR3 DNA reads TGTGCCACCAGTGATTCTGACAGGGAGATCGCGGAGCTGTTTTTT.

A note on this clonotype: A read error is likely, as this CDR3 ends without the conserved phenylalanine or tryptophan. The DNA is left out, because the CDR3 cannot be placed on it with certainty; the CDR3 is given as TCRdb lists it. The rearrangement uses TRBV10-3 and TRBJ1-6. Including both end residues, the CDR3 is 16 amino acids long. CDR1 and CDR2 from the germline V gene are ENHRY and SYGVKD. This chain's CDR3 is CAISDRGWQNNSPLHL.

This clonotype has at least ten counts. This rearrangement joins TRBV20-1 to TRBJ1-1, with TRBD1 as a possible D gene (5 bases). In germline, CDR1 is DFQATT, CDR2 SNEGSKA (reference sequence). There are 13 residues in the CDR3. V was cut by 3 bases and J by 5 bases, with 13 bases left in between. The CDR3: CSASIQGSTEAFF. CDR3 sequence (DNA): TGCAGTGCTAGTATCCAGGGATCAACTGAAGCTTTCTTT.

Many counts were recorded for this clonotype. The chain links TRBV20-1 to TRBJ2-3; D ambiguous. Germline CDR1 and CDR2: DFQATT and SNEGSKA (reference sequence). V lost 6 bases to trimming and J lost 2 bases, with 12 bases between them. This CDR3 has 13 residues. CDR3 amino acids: CSAILTTTDTQYF. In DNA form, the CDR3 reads TGCAGTGCGATTCTTACTACCACAGATACGCAGTATTTT.

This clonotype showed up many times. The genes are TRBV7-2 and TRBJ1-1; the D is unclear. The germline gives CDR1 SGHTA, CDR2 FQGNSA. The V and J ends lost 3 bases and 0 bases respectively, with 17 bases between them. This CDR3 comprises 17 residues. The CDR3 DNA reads TGTGCCAGCAGCTTGGCCCTTGGTACCTCCATGAACACTGAAGCTTTCTTT. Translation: CASSLALGTSMNTEAFF.

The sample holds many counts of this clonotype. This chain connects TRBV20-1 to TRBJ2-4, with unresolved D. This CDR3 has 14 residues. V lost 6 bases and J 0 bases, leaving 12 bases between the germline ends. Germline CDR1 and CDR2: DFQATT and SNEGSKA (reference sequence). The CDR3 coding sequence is TGCAGTGCCACCACCACGTTAGCCAAAAACATTCAGTACTTC. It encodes CSATTTLAKNIQYF.

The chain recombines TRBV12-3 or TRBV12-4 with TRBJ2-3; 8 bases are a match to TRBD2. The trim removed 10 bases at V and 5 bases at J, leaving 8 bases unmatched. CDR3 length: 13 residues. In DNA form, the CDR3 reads TGTGCCACGGGGGGGGAGTGGCGAGATACGCAGTATTTT. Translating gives CATGGEWRDTQYF.

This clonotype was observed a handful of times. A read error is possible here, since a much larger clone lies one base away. DNA of the CDR3: TGCAGTGCTAGAGGGACCCAAGAGACCCAGTACTTC. This codes for CSARGTQETQYF. This sequence joins TRBV20-1 and TRBJ2-5; D call uncertain. Between the trimmed V and J ends, which lost 1 base and 1 base, there was a span of 4 bases. CDR1 and CDR2 from the germline V gene are DFQATT and SNEGSKA (reference sequence). The CDR3 is 12 residues long.

The CDR3: CASTLANEKLFF. In DNA form, the CDR3 reads TGTGCCAGTACGTTGGCTAATGAAAAACTGTTTTTT. The chain recombines TRBV19 with TRBJ1-4; D not certain. The germline V gene encodes CDR1 LNHDA and CDR2 SQIVND (reference sequence). V gave up 7 bases and J gave up 3 bases, with 6 bases separating them. There are 12 residues in the CDR3.